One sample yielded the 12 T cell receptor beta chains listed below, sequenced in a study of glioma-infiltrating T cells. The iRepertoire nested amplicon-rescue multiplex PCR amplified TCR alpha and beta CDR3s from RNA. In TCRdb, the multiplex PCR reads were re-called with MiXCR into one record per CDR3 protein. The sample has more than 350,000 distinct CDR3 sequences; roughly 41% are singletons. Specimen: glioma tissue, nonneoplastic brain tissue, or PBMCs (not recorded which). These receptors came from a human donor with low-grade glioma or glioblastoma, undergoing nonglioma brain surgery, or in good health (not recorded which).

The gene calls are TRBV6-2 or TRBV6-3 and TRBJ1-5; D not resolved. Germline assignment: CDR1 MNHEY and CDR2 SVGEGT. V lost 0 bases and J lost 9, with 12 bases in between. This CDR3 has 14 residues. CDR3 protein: CASSYSRYTGPQHF. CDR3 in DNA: TGTGCCAGCAGTTACTCGCGCTATACGGGGCCCCAGCATTTT.

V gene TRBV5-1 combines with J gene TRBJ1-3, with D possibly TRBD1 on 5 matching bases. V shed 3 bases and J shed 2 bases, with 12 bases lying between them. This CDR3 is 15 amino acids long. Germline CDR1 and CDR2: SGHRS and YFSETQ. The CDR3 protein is CASSSGGSAGNTIYF. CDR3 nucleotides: TGCGCCAGCAGCTCTGGGGGATCAGCTGGAAACACCATATATTTT.

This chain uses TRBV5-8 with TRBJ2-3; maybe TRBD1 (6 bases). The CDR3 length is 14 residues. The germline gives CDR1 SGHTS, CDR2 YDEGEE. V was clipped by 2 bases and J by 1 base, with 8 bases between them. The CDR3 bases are TGTGCCAGCAGCTTCAGGGGAGGCACAGATACGCAGTATTTT. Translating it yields CASSFRGGTDTQYF.

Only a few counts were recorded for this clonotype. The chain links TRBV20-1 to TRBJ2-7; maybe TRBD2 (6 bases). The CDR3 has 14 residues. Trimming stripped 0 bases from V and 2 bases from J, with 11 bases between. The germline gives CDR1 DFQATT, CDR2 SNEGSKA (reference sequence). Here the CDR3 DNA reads TGCAGTGCTAGAGATGGGCGGGGACCCTACGAGCAGTACTTC. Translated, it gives CSARDGRGPYEQYF.

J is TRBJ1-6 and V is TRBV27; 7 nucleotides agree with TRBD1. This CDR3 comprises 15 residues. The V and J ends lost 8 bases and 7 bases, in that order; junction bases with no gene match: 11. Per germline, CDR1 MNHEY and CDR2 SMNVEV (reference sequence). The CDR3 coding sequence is TGTGCCAGCTCGTGGGACAGCGGACCAAATTCACCCCTCCACTTT. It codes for CASSWDSGPNSPLHF.

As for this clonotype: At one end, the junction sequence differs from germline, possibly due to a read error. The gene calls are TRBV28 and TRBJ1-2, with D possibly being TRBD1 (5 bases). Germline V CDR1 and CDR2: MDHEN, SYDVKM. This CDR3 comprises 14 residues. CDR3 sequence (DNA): TGTGCCGGCAGTTCCCCGGGGGTGAACTATGGCTACACCTTC. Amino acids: CAGSSPGVNYGYTF.

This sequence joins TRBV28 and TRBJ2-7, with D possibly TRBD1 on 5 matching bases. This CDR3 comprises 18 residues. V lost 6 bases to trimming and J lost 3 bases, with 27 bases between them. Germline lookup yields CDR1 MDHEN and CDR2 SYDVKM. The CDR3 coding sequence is TGTGCCAGCAGCTCAACCTCGATTAGGCAGGGCGCATTCTACGAGCAGTACTTC. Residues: CASSSTSIRQGAFYEQYF. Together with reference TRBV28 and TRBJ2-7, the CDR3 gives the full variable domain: DVKVTQSSRYLVKRTGEKVFLECVQDMDHENMFWYRQDPGLGLRLIYFSYDVKMKEKGDIPEGYSVSREKKERFSLILESASTNQTSMYLCASSSTSIRQGAFYEQYFGPGTRLTVT.

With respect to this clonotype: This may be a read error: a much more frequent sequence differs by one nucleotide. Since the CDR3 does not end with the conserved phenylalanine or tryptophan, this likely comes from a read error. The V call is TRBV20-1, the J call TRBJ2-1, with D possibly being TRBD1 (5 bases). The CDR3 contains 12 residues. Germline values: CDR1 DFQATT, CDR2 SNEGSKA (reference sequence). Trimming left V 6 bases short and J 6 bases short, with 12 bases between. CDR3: CSAAGASNEQFL. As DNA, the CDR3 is TGCAGTGCCGCTGGGGCCAGCAATGAGCAGTTCCTC.

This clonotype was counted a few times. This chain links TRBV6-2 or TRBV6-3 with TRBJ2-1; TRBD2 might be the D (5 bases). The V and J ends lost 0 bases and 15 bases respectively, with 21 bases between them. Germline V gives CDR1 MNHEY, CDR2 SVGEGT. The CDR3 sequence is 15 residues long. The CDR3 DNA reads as TGTGCCAGCAGTTACTCGAGTAGCGCCCCCCGTTGGCCGTTCTTC. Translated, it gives CASSYSSSAPRWPFF.

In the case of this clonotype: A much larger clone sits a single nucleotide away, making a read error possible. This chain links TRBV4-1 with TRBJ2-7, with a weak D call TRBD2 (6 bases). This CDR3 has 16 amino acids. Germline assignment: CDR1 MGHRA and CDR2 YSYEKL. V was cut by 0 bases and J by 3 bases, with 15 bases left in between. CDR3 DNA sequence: TGCGCCAGCAGCCAAGATAGCCTGCGGGGATACTACGAGCAGTACTTC. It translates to CASSQDSLRGYYEQYF.

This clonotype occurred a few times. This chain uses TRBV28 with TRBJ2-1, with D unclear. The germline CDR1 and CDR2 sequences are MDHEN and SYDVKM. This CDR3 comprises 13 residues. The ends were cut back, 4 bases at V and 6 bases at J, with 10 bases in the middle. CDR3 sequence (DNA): TGTGCCAGCAGTTGGTTGTTGGGCAATGAGCAGTTCTTC. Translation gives CASSWLLGNEQFF. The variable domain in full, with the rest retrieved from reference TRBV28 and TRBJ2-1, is DVKVTQSSRYLVKRTGEKVFLECVQDMDHENMFWYRQDPGLGLRLIYFSYDVKMKEKGDIPEGYSVSREKKERFSLILESASTNQTSMYLCASSWLLGNEQFFGPGTRLTVL.

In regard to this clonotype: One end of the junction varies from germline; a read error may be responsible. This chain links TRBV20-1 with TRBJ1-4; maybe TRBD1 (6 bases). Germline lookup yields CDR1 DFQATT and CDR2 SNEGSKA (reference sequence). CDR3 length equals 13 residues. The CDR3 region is CSATQGPNEKLLF. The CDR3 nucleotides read TGCAGTGCTACCCAGGGGCCTAATGAAAAACTGCTTTTT.